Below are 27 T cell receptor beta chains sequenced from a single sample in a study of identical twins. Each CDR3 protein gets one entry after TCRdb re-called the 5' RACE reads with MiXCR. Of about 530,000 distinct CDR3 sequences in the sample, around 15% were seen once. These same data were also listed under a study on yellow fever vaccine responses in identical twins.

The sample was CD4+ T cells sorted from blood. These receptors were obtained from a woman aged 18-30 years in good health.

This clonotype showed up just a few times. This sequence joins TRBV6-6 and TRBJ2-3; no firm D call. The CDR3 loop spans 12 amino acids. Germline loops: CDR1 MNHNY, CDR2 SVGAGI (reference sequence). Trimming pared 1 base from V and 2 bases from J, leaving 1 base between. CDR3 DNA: TGTGCCAGCAGTTACTTCACAGATACGCAGTATTTT. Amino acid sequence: CASSYFTDTQYF.

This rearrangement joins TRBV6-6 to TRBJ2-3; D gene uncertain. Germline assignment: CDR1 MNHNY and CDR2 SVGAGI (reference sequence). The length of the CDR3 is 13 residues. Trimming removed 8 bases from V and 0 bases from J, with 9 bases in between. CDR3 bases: TGTGCCAGCCGCCCTGCAAGCACAGATACGCAGTATTTT. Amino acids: CASRPASTDTQYF.

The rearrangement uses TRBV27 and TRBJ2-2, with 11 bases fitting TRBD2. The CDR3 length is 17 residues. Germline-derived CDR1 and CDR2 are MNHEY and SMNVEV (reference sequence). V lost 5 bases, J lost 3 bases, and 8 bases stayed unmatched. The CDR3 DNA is TGTGCCAGCAGTCCACGGACTAGCGGGTTGCACACCGGGGAGCTGTTTTTT. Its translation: CASSPRTSGLHTGELFF.

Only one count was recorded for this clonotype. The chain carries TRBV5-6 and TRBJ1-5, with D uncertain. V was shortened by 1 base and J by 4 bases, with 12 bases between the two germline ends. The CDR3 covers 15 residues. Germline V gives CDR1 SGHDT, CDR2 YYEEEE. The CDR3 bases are TGTGCCAGCAGCTTGAGGCTCACCGGGAATCAGCCCCAGCATTTT. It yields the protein CASSLRLTGNQPQHF.

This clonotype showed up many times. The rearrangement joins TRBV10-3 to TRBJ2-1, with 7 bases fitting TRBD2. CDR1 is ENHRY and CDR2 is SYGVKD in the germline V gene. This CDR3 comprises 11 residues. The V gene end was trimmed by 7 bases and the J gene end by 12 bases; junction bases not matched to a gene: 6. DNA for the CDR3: TGTGCCATCAAAACTAGCGATCTGCAGTTCTTC. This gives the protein CAIKTSDLQFF.

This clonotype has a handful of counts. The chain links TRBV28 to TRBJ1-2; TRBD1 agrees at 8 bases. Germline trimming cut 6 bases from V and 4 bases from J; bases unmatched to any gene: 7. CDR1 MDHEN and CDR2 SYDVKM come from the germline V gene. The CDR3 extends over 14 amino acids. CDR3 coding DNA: TGTGCCAGCAGAGAGACAGGGGTCGGCTATGGCTACACCTTC. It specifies CASRETGVGYGYTF.

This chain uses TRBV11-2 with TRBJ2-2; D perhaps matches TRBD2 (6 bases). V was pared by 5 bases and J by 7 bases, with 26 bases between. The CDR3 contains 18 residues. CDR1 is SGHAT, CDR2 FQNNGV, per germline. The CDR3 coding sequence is TGTGCCAGCAGCCCCTGGGACCGCGGGACGGGATTTATCGGGGAGCTGTTTTTT. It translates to CASSPWDRGTGFIGELFF.

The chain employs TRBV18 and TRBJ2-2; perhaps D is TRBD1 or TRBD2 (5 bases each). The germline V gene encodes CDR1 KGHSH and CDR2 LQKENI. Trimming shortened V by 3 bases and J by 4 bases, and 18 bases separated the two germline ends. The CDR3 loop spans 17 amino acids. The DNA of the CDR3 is TGTGCCAGCTCACCTCCGGCACCCAGGGACCCCACCGGGGAGCTGTTTTTT. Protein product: CASSPPAPRDPTGELFF.

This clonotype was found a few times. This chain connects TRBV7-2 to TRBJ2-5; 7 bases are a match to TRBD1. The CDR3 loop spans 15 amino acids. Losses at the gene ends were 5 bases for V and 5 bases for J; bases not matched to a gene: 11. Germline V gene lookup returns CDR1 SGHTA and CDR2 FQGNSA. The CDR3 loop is CASSTRQGSAETQYF. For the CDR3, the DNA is TGTGCCAGCAGCACGAGACAGGGTTCTGCGGAGACCCAGTACTTC.

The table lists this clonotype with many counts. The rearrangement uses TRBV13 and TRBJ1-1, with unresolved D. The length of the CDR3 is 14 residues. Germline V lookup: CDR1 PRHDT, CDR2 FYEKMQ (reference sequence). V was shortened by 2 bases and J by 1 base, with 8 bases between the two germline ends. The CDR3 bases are TGTGCCAGCAGCTTAATTCTGTGGAACACTGAAGCTTTCTTT. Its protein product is CASSLILWNTEAFF.

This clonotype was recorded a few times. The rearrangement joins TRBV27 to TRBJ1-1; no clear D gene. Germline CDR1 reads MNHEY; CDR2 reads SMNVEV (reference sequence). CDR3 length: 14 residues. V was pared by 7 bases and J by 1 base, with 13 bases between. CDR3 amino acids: CASKKEDANTEAFF. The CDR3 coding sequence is TGTGCCAGCAAAAAAGAGGATGCGAACACTGAAGCTTTCTTT.

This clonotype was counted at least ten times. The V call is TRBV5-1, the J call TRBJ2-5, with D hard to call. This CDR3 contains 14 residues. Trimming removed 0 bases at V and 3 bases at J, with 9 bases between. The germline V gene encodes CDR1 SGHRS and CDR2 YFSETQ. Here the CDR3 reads CASSLAGPKETQYF. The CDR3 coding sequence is TGCGCCAGCAGCTTGGCTGGGCCGAAAGAGACCCAGTACTTC. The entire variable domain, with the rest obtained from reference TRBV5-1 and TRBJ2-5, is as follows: KAGVTQTPRYLIKTRGQQVTLSCSPISGHRSVSWYQQTPGQGLQFLFEYFSETQRNKGNFPGRFSGRQFSNSRSEMNVSTLELGDSALYLCASSLAGPKETQYFGPGTRLLVL.

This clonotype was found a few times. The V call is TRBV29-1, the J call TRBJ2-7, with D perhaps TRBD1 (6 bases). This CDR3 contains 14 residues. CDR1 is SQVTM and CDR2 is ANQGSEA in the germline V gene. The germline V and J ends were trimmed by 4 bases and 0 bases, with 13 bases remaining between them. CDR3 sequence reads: CSVAQGPPSYEQYV. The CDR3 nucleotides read TGCAGCGTTGCGCAGGGGCCCCCCTCCTACGAGCAGTACGTC.

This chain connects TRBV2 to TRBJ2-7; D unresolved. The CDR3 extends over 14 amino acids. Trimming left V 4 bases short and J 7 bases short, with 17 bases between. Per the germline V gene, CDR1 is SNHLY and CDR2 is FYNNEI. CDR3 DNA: TGTGCCAGCAGTGCAGGAGTCCTCTACGAAGAGCAGTACGTC. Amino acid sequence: CASSAGVLYEEQYV.

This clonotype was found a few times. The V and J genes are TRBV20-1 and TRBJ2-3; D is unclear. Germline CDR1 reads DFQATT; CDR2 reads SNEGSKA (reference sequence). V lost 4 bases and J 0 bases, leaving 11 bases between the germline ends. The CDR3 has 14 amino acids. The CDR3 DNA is TGCAGTGCTATCGGGTTCCTGAGCACAGATACGCAGTATTTT. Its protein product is CSAIGFLSTDTQYF.

This CDR3 reads CSARDGTSGTGELFF. In nucleotides, the CDR3 is TGCAGTGCTAGAGATGGGACCTCGGGAACCGGGGAGCTGTTTTTT. The chain recombines TRBV20-1 with TRBJ2-2; D tentatively fits TRBD1 or TRBD2 (5 bases each). V lost 0 bases and J lost 5, with 13 bases in between. This CDR3 contains 15 residues. Germline assignment: CDR1 DFQATT and CDR2 SNEGSKA (reference sequence).

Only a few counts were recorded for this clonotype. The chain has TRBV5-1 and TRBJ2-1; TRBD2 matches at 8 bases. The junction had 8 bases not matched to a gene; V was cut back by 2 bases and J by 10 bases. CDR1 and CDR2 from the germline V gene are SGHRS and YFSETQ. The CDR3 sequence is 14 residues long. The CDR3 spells CASSLLADPAEQFF. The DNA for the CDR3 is TGCGCCAGCAGCTTACTAGCGGACCCGGCAGAGCAGTTCTTC.

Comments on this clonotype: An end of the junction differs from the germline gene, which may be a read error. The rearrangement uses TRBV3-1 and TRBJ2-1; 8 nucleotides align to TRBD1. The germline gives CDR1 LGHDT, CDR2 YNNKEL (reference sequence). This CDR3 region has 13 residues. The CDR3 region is CASSPKNGQGRIF. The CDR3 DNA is TGTGCCAGCAGCCCCAAAAATGGACAGGGTAGGATCTTC.

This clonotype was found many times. Here the CDR3 DNA reads TGTGCCATCAGCCAGACACGTCAAGAGACCCAGTACTTC. Encoded protein: CAISQTRQETQYF. The chain joins TRBV10-3 to TRBJ2-5; D not certain. Trimming took 6 bases from V and 2 from J, leaving 10 bases between them. CDR3 length equals 13 residues. Germline V lookup: CDR1 ENHRY, CDR2 SYGVKD.

The CDR3 here is CASSLQGRDEQYV. CDR3 coding DNA: TGTGCCAGCAGCTTACAGGGGCGCGACGAGCAGTACGTC. The V and J genes are TRBV7-2 and TRBJ2-7; D possibly corresponds to TRBD1 (6 bases). The CDR3 is 13 amino acids. Trimming stripped 2 bases from V and 5 bases from J, with 10 bases between. Per germline, CDR1 SGHTA and CDR2 FQGNSA.

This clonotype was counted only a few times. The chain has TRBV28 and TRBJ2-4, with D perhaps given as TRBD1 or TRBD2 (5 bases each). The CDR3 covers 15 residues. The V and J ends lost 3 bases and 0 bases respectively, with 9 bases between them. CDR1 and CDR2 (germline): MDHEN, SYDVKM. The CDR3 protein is CASSFGGIAKNIQYF. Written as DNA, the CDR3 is TGTGCCAGCAGTTTTGGGGGTATAGCCAAAAACATTCAGTACTTC.

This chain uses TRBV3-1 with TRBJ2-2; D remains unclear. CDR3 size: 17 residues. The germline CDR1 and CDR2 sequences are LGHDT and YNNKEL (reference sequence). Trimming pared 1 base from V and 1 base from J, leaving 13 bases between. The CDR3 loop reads CASSQVRQEKNTGELFF. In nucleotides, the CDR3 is TGTGCCAGCAGCCAAGTTCGGCAGGAGAAGAACACCGGGGAGCTGTTTTTT.

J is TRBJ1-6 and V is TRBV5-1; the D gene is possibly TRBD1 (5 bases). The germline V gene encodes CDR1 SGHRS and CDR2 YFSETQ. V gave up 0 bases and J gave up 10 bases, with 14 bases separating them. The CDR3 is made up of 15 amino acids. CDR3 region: CASSLAGLGRSPLHF. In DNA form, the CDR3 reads TGCGCCAGCAGCTTGGCAGGATTGGGGCGATCACCCCTCCACTTT. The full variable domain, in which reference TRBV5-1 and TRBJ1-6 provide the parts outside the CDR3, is KAGVTQTPRYLIKTRGQQVTLSCSPISGHRSVSWYQQTPGQGLQFLFEYFSETQRNKGNFPGRFSGRQFSNSRSEMNVSTLELGDSALYLCASSLAGLGRSPLHFGNGTRLTVT.

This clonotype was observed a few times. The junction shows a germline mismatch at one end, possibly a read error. In DNA, the CDR3 is TGTGCCAGCAGAGGGAGGAGTGGGACGGATTCCTTC. Residues: CASRGRSGTDSF. The V and J genes are TRBV11-3 and TRBJ2-7, with D possibly being TRBD2 (6 bases). Germline V gene data show CDR1 as SGHNT and CDR2 as YENEEA. The CDR3 loop spans 12 amino acids.

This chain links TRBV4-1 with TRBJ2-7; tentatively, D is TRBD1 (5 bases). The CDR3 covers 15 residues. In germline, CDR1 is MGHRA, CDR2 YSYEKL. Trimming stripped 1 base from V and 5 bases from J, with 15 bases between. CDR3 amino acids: CASSQGRQGNHEQYF. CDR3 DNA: TGCGCCAGCAGCCAAGGACGGCAGGGTAACCACGAGCAGTACTTC.

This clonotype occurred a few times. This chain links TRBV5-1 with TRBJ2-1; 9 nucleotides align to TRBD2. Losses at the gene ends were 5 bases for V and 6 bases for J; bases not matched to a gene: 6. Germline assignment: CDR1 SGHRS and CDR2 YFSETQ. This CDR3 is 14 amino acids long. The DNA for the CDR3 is TGCGCCAGCAGAGCGGCTAGCGGGGTCAATGAGCAGTTCTTC. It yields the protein CASRAASGVNEQFF. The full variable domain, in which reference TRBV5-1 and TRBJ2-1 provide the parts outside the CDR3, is KAGVTQTPRYLIKTRGQQVTLSCSPISGHRSVSWYQQTPGQGLQFLFEYFSETQRNKGNFPGRFSGRQFSNSRSEMNVSTLELGDSALYLCASRAASGVNEQFFGPGTRLTVL.

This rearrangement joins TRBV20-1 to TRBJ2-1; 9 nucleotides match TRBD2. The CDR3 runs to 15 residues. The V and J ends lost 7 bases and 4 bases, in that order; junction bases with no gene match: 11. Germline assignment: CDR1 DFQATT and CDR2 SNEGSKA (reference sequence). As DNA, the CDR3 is TGCAGTGTTTTTGGCGGGGGGGGGCGGTACAATGAGCAGTTCTTC. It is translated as CSVFGGGGRYNEQFF.